These 27 T cell receptor beta chains were all obtained from the same sample, sequenced in a study of shared clonotypes between healthy human individuals. Generated by immunoSEQ multiplex PCR, the TCRdb table keeps only in-frame clones and is missing some. The data show about a million clones, 60% to 85% seen once. Sequencing was carried out using memory CD4+ T cells from PBMCs. As for subset: CD45RA-negative fraction. Receptors were obtained from a man aged 18 to 29 in good health. Some clones in this sample may be carry-over from other donors' samples.

This rearrangement joins TRBV19 to TRBJ2-3, with TRBD1 matching over 7 bases. This CDR3 region has 15 residues. Germline V gene data show CDR1 as LNHDA and CDR2 as SQIVND (reference sequence). Trimming removed 7 bases from V and 0 bases from J; junction bases left unmatched: 7. CDR3 region: CASTNRGHSTDTQYF. Here the CDR3 DNA reads TGTGCCAGTACCAACAGGGGACATAGCACAGATACGCAGTATTTT.

This sequence joins TRBV11-1 and TRBJ2-3; D is unresolved. The V gene lost 3 bases and the J gene lost 1 base, with 8 bases spanning the gap. The CDR3 spans 14 residues. Germline V CDR1 and CDR2: SGHAT, FQDESV (reference sequence). The CDR3 sequence: CASSFSVGTDTQYF. The CDR3 bases are TGTGCCAGCAGCTTCAGTGTCGGCACAGATACGCAGTATTTT.

The gene calls are TRBV5-1 and TRBJ2-7; 7 nucleotides agree with TRBD1. This CDR3 comprises 13 residues. V shed 4 bases, J shed 6 bases, and the junction held 7 bases outside the gene matches. From germline, CDR1 is SGHRS and CDR2 YFSETQ. CDR3 residues: CASSIGRDSEQYF. In DNA form, the CDR3 reads TGCGCCAGCAGCATTGGACGGGACAGCGAGCAGTACTTC.

The chain recombines TRBV28 with TRBJ2-1; 9 bases fit TRBD2. Germline V CDR1 and CDR2: MDHEN, SYDVKM. V shed 5 bases, J shed 6 bases, and the junction held 8 bases outside the gene matches. This CDR3 has 15 amino acids. CDR3 bases: TGTGCCAGCAGTCCTCGGCTAGCGGGGCTCAATGAGCAGTTCTTC. It yields the protein CASSPRLAGLNEQFF.

The chain joins TRBV11-2 to TRBJ1-4, with D maybe TRBD1 (5 bases). The V and J ends lost 1 base and 8 bases respectively, with 17 bases between them. The CDR3 runs to 16 residues. Germline CDR1 SGHAT, CDR2 FQNNGV. The CDR3 loop is CASSLVTSTRDEKLFF. CDR3 DNA sequence: TGTGCCAGCAGCTTAGTGACTTCAACTCGGGACGAAAAACTGTTTTTT. Based on the CDR3 plus reference TRBV11-2 and TRBJ1-4, the full variable domain is EAGVAQSPRYKIIEKRQSVAFWCNPISGHATLYWYQQILGQGPKLLIQFQNNGVVDDSQLPKDRFSAERLKGVDSTLKIQPAKLEDSAVYLCASSLVTSTRDEKLFFGSGTQLSVL.

The CDR3 nucleotides read TGTGCCACCAAAGGACATTCGGGTGAAAAACTGTTTTTT. This encodes CATKGHSGEKLFF. The chain links TRBV11-2 to TRBJ1-4; perhaps TRBD1 as D (5 bases). Trimming pared 10 bases from V and 7 bases from J, leaving 16 bases between. The CDR3 consists of 13 residues. The germline gives CDR1 SGHAT, CDR2 FQNNGV.

The chain's CDR3 is CASSLLQDTEAFF. In DNA, the CDR3 is TGTGCCAGCAGTTTACTCCAGGACACTGAAGCTTTCTTT. The chain recombines TRBV28 with TRBJ1-1; D uncertain. The CDR3 extends over 13 amino acids. Germline V gives CDR1 MDHEN, CDR2 SYDVKM. Trimming stripped 2 bases from V and 3 bases from J, with 7 bases between.

J is TRBJ1-5 and V is TRBV18; 9 bases map to TRBD1. This CDR3 comprises 15 residues. Germline CDR1 and CDR2: KGHSH and LQKENI. V lost 5 bases, J lost 5 bases, and 7 bases stayed unmatched. The CDR3 region is CASSAGTGRDQPQHF. The DNA for the CDR3 is TGTGCCAGCTCAGCCGGGACAGGGAGGGATCAGCCCCAGCATTTT.

The chain carries TRBV7-6 and TRBJ1-4; D uncertain. Germline CDR1 and CDR2: SGHVS and FNYEAQ. The CDR3 extends over 13 amino acids. V lost 2 bases and J lost 3, with 4 bases in between. This CDR3 is CASSLRANEKLFF. DNA of the CDR3: TGTGCCAGCAGCTTAAGGGCTAATGAAAAACTGTTTTTT.

The chain uses TRBV11-2 and TRBJ2-7; 10 nucleotides agree with TRBD1. The CDR3 has 15 residues. The V and J ends lost 5 bases and 2 bases, in that order; junction bases with no gene match: 6. Germline CDR1 reads SGHAT; CDR2 reads FQNNGV. The CDR3 loop is CASSRNGQGAYEQYF. The CDR3 coding sequence is TGTGCCAGCAGCCGAAACGGACAGGGGGCCTACGAGCAGTACTTC.

This clone was counted a few times. The chain carries TRBV5-1 and TRBJ2-7, with TRBD2 matching over 9 bases. The CDR3 length is 14 residues. The V and J ends lost 6 bases and 4 bases, in that order; junction bases with no gene match: 8. CDR1 SGHRS and CDR2 YFSETQ come from the germline V gene. CDR3 coding DNA: TGCGCCAGCACAAAGGCGGGAGGGCCTTACGAGCAGTACTTC. Translation gives CASTKAGGPYEQYF.

This clone appeared once. V is TRBV10-3 and J is TRBJ2-3, with 12 nucleotides matching TRBD2. CDR3 size: 14 residues. Germline CDR1 and CDR2: ENHRY and SYGVKD. The junction had 3 bases not matched to a gene; V was cut back by 7 bases and J by 4 bases. Written as DNA, the CDR3 is TGTGCCATCACCCCTAGCGGGGGGGCAGATACGCAGTATTTT. Amino acids: CAITPSGGADTQYF.

This chain uses TRBV6-1 with TRBJ2-2; TRBD2 matches 8 bases. Germline V gene sequence: CDR1 MNHNS, CDR2 SASEGT. V lost 5 bases, J lost 8 bases, and 4 bases stayed unmatched. This CDR3 is built from 13 residues. CDR3 protein: CASSISGRGELFF. The CDR3, as DNA: TGTGCCAGCAGTATAAGCGGGAGAGGGGAGCTGTTTTTT.

The chain is built from TRBV5-6 and TRBJ1-1; maybe TRBD1 (6 bases). The germline V gene encodes CDR1 SGHDT and CDR2 YYEEEE. The CDR3 spans 15 residues. Trimming took off 0 bases at V and 5 bases at J, with 14 bases between the two ends. CDR3 nucleotide sequence: TGTGCCAGCAGCTTGGTGGGGGGGCCGGGGACTGAAGCTTTCTTT. Amino acid sequence: CASSLVGGPGTEAFF.

This clone was detected once. The gene calls are TRBV21-1 and TRBJ1-2; the table calls TRBD1, which could not be checked here. TRBV21-1 is described as a pseudogene. This CDR3 region has 15 residues. CDR3: CASSKEGGTVGGYTF. CDR3 coding DNA: TGTGCCAGCAGCAAAGAAGGCGGGACAGTAGGTGGCTACACCTTC.

J is TRBJ1-1 and V is TRBV19, with TRBD1 matching over 7 bases. The trim removed 9 bases at V and 3 bases at J, leaving 13 bases unmatched. Per germline, CDR1 LNHDA and CDR2 SQIVND (reference sequence). The CDR3 runs to 15 residues. The CDR3 loop reads CASRRDRDGYTEAFF. CDR3 in DNA: TGTGCCAGCCGCCGGGACAGAGACGGCTACACTGAAGCTTTCTTT.

This clone was detected only once. The chain combines TRBV20-1 with TRBJ2-1, with D possibly matching TRBD1 (6 bases). The germline V gene has CDR1 DFQATT and CDR2 SNEGSKA (reference sequence). Trimming pared 0 bases from V and 14 bases from J, leaving 11 bases between. The CDR3 runs to 11 residues. The CDR3 region is CSARDMGAEFF. Here the CDR3 DNA reads TGCAGTGCTAGAGATATGGGGGCAGAGTTCTTC.

This chain joins TRBV18 and TRBJ2-5, with 8 bases lining up with TRBD1. The CDR3 runs 15 residues. CDR1 KGHSH and CDR2 LQKENI come from the germline V gene. V lost 0 bases to trimming and J lost 3 bases; unmatched junction nucleotides: 3. CDR3 nucleotide sequence: TGTGCCAGCTCACCACCCGGGACAGGAGAAGAGACCCAGTACTTC. Encoded protein: CASSPPGTGEETQYF. Supplemented by reference TRBV18 and TRBJ2-5, the full variable domain reads NAGVMQNPRHLVRRRGQEARLRCSPMKGHSHVYWYRQLPEEGLKFMVYLQKENIIDESGMPKERFSAEFPKEGPSILRIQQVVRGDSAAYFCASSPPGTGEETQYFGPGTRLLVL.

As concerns this clone: Other DNA sequences in the same sample also yield this CDR3. This CDR3 reads CASSVDRAHYEQYF. In DNA form, the CDR3 reads TGTGCCAGCAGTGTGGACAGGGCCCACTACGAGCAGTACTTC. This chain joins TRBV2 and TRBJ2-7; 8 bases line up with TRBD1. The CDR3 contains 14 residues. Germline CDR1 and CDR2: SNHLY and FYNNEI. The J segment lost 3 bases and the V segment lost 4 bases, leaving 5 bases of the junction unmatched.

V and J are TRBV5-5 and TRBJ1-2, with D tentatively TRBD1 (6 bases). Per the germline V gene, CDR1 is SGHKS and CDR2 is YYEKEE (reference sequence). The length of the CDR3 is 11 residues. The ends were cut back, 4 bases at V and 9 bases at J, with 10 bases in the middle. The CDR3 nucleotides are TGTGCCAGCAGCAACAGGGAAAGCTACACCTTC. The encoded protein is CASSNRESYTF.

This clone was seen only once. The genes are TRBV5-4 and TRBJ2-1; TRBD1 agrees at 7 bases. In germline, CDR1 is SGHNT, CDR2 YYREEE (reference sequence). With V trimmed by 4 bases and J by 4 bases, 8 bases remained unmatched. The length of the CDR3 is 15 residues. The DNA of the CDR3 is TGTGCCAGCAGCCGACGGGACAGTAGATACAATGAGCAGTTCTTC. It codes for CASSRRDSRYNEQFF.

This clone was detected only a few times. It may be a read error: a sequence one base away is much more abundant. No conserved phenylalanine or tryptophan is present at the end of the CDR3, so a read error is the likely explanation. This CDR3 is CASSWGANQPQHS. The CDR3, as DNA: TGTGCCAGCAGTTGGGGGGCTAATCAGCCCCAGCATTCT. The chain couples TRBV6-5 to TRBJ1-5; possibly TRBD1 for D (6 bases). The germline CDR1 and CDR2 sequences are MNHEY and SVGAGI. The CDR3 has 13 amino acids. The germline V and J ends were trimmed by 4 bases and 4 bases, with 8 bases remaining between them.

This rearrangement joins TRBV10-3 to TRBJ2-2; 7 nucleotides match TRBD1. The V gene's germline CDR1 is ENHRY and CDR2 SYGVKD. CDR3 length: 16 residues. V trimming: 0 bases; J trimming: 6 bases; junction bases outside the gene matches: 7. CDR3: CAISESNRGLAGELFF. CDR3 DNA sequence: TGTGCCATCAGTGAGTCTAACAGGGGTCTCGCCGGGGAGCTGTTTTTT.

CDR3 protein: CASSSSGQNTEAFF. Written as DNA, the CDR3 is TGTGCCAGCAGCTCCTCGGGACAAAACACTGAAGCTTTCTTT. The chain couples TRBV7-9 to TRBJ1-1, with a possible D match to TRBD1 (6 bases). This CDR3 contains 14 residues. Deletions cut 4 bases from V and 2 bases from J, with 11 bases between. CDR1 is SEHNR, CDR2 FQNEAQ, per germline (reference sequence).

The V gene is TRBV7-9, the J gene TRBJ2-2; unclear D gene. This CDR3 comprises 14 residues. Germline lookup yields CDR1 SEHNR and CDR2 FQNEAQ (reference sequence). The V end lost 4 bases, the J end lost 5 bases, and 11 bases lay between the germline ends. The CDR3 loop reads CASSYGQGTGELFF. The CDR3 DNA sequence: TGTGCCAGCAGCTACGGCCAAGGTACCGGGGAGCTGTTTTTT.

The V and J genes are TRBV5-4 and TRBJ2-1; 9 bases map to TRBD2. The CDR3 has 15 amino acids. The V gene end was trimmed by 0 bases and the J gene end by 5 bases; junction bases not matched to a gene: 3. The V gene's germline CDR1 is SGHNT and CDR2 YYREEE (reference sequence). In nucleotides, the CDR3 is TGTGCCAGCAGCTTGGTGGCGGGAGGGAACAATGAGCAGTTCTTC. Translating gives CASSLVAGGNNEQFF.

V is TRBV2 and J is TRBJ2-5; D is uncertain. The closer fit of TRBJ2-7 to the DNA end suggests the J call may be wrong. CDR3 length: 12 amino acids. CDR1 and CDR2 (germline): SNHLY, FYNNEI. As DNA, the CDR3 is TGTGCCAGCAGTGACGGCCCCTACGAGCAGTACTTC. As protein: CASSDGPYEQYF.